This TCR beta chain is from a study of T cell responses to AZD1222 COVID-19 vaccine. Findings and limits, study-wide: Recipients of two AZD1222 doses showed rising Spike-specific TCR breadth and depth.

CDR3 length: 16 residues. In germline, CDR1 is MRHNA, CDR2 SNTAGT. Trimming cost V 7 bases and J 3 bases, with 20 bases left between them. The method was immunoSEQ multiplex PCR; TCRdb's version includes in-frame clones alone and lacks a portion of them. The data contain over 120,000 clones, 80% to 90% of them singletons. As for this clone: What it recognizes is unknown.

V gene TRBV6-4 combines with J gene TRBJ2-3; D is uncertain. Sequenced material: peripheral blood, taken on day 0 of AZD1222 vaccination. The TCR was taken from an adult in good health. In DNA form, the CDR3 reads TGTGCCAGCAAACGTCCCGATTCACCAATGACAGATACGCAGTATTTT. Translating gives CASKRPDSPMTDTQYF.